This entry lists 5 T cell receptor beta chains sequenced from one sample in a study of T cells in Graves' hyperthyroidism and ophthalmopathy. It was RNA transcripts that yielded the amplified TCR beta CDR3 regions. RT-PCR in the first round (using the HTBI primer set) targeted the TCR CDR3. MiXCR, applied by TCRdb to the multiplex PCR reads, yields one record per CDR3 protein. This sample has over 300,000 distinct CDR3 sequences, with approximately 15% found just once. The sample taken for sequencing was blood. Every receptor here comes from an older woman with Graves' hyperthyroidism.

The chain uses TRBV19 and TRBJ1-6; the D is unclear. Per germline, CDR1 LNHDA and CDR2 SQIVND (reference sequence). The CDR3 loop spans 16 amino acids. V lost 5 bases, J lost 7 bases, and 18 bases lay in between. The CDR3 spells CASSATGNRGNSPLHF. The CDR3 region has the DNA TGTGCCAGTAGTGCAACCGGGAACAGAGGAAATTCACCCCTCCACTTT.

This clonotype was found a few times. This may be a read error, as it is one base from a much larger clone. The chain employs TRBV12-3 or TRBV12-4 and TRBJ2-1; 9 bases are a match to TRBD2. The CDR3 is made up of 16 amino acids. The V gene end was trimmed by 3 bases and the J gene end by 9 bases; junction bases not matched to a gene: 12. In DNA form, the CDR3 reads TGTGCCAGCAGTTTTTATGGGGCTAGCGGGATTGGTGAGCAGTTCTTC. Amino acid sequence: CASSFYGASGIGEQFF.

About this clonotype itself: With a much larger clone just one base away, this may be a read error. It is likely a read error, because the conserved phenylalanine at the end of the CDR3 is missing. The chain recombines TRBV11-2 with TRBJ1-1; maybe TRBD1 (6 bases). From germline, CDR1 is SGHAT and CDR2 FQNNGV. Trimming removed 4 bases at V and 1 base at J, with 10 bases between. The CDR3 spans 14 residues. The CDR3 DNA sequence: TGTGCCAGCAGCTCACGGGGGCCGAACACTGAAGCTTTCTCT. Amino acids: CASSSRGPNTEAFS.

The table lists this clonotype with a few counts. The chain is built from TRBV6-1 and TRBJ1-1, with D unresolved. CDR3 length: 17 amino acids. The germline gives CDR1 MNHNS, CDR2 SASEGT. V lost 5 bases and J 1 base, leaving 20 bases between the germline ends. The CDR3, as DNA: TGTGCCAGCAGTCTCGGAGTTCAGCCCTACCCGAACACTGAAGCTTTCTTT. It encodes CASSLGVQPYPNTEAFF.

This clonotype was observed many times. The chain is built from TRBV15 and TRBJ1-1, with D hard to call. The CDR3 sequence is 13 residues long. V lost 10 bases and J lost 0, with 12 bases in between. The germline CDR1 and CDR2 sequences are LNHNV and YYDKDF (reference sequence). CDR3 loop: CAISESMNTEAFF. Written as DNA, the CDR3 is TGTGCCATTTCCGAGAGTATGAACACTGAAGCTTTCTTT.